The 31 T cell receptor beta chains presented below share a single source sample, sequenced in a study of identical twins. TCRdb reprocessed the 5' RACE reads with MiXCR, giving one entry per CDR3 protein. The table has a few hundred thousand distinct CDR3 sequences, approximately 9.6% seen once. These data were likewise used in another study, on yellow fever vaccine responses in identical twins.

The sample consisted of PBMCs. These receptors originate from a woman aged 18-30 years in good health.

This clonotype was seen repeatedly, ten times or more. This chain links TRBV28 with TRBJ1-3, with D unresolved. Between the trimmed V and J ends, which lost 2 bases and 4 bases, there was a span of 15 bases. Per germline, CDR1 MDHEN and CDR2 SYDVKM. This CDR3 contains 16 residues. The CDR3 protein is CASSLNAKGSGNTIYF. The CDR3 coding sequence is TGTGCCAGCAGTTTAAACGCGAAAGGATCCGGAAACACCATATATTTT.

The chain is built from TRBV5-1 and TRBJ2-6, with a tentative D call TRBD1 (5 bases). V was trimmed by 3 bases and J by 4 bases, leaving 26 bases between them. Germline lookup yields CDR1 SGHRS and CDR2 YFSETQ. The CDR3 runs to 20 residues. This CDR3 is CASSSRISGLGISGANVLTF. In nucleotides, the CDR3 is TGCGCCAGCAGCTCGAGGATATCAGGGCTGGGGATCTCAGGGGCCAACGTCCTGACTTTC.

At least ten counts were recorded for this clonotype. The V gene is TRBV28, the J gene TRBJ1-1, with D unresolved. V was pared by 7 bases and J by 4 bases, with 13 bases between. This CDR3 is built from 13 residues. Germline V gives CDR1 MDHEN, CDR2 SYDVKM. The CDR3 bases are TGTGCCAGCATCTTGGGGATATCCACTGAAGCTTTCTTT. Protein product: CASILGISTEAFF.

This clonotype has just a few counts. The rearrangement uses TRBV20-1 and TRBJ2-5; TRBD2 is a possible D gene (5 bases). Germline V gene sequence: CDR1 DFQATT, CDR2 SNEGSKA (reference sequence). The CDR3 totals 16 residues. V lost 0 bases and J lost 4, with 18 bases in between. CDR3 coding DNA: TGCAGTGCTAGAGAGCCCCTGGGCCTAGCAGTAGAGACCCAGTACTTC. It yields the protein CSAREPLGLAVETQYF.

The rearrangement links TRBV28 to TRBJ2-2; D perhaps matches TRBD2 (5 bases). Germline V gene data show CDR1 as MDHEN and CDR2 as SYDVKM. V lost 1 base and J 7 bases, leaving 13 bases between the germline ends. The CDR3 is made up of 15 amino acids. Written as DNA, the CDR3 is TGTGCCAGCAGTTTATCGAACTTTGGAGGCGGGGAGCTGTTTTTT. This translates into CASSLSNFGGGELFF.

This clonotype was detected many times. The J gene is TRBJ2-1, the V gene TRBV4-2; 9 positions match TRBD1. There are 15 residues in the CDR3. J gave up 5 bases and V 4 bases, and 6 bases lay outside the gene matches. Germline assignment: CDR1 LGHNA and CDR2 YNFKEQ. CDR3 in amino acids: CASSPRDRVHNEQFF. Written as DNA, the CDR3 is TGTGCCAGCAGCCCCCGGGACAGGGTCCACAATGAGCAGTTCTTC.

The V and J genes are TRBV6-2 or TRBV6-3 and TRBJ2-3; the D is unclear. Deletions cut 1 base from V and 4 bases from J, with 3 bases between. This CDR3 spans 12 amino acids. Germline V lookup: CDR1 MNHEY, CDR2 SVGEGT. The DNA for the CDR3 is TGTGCCAGCAGTTACTACTCAGATACGCAGTATTTT. Translating gives CASSYYSDTQYF.

CDR3 nucleotide sequence: TGTGCCAGCAGCAAATCTGGTGGTGGGGGTCAGCAGGGTACCTACAATGAGCAGTTCTTC. This sequence encodes CASSKSGGGGQQGTYNEQFF. This chain links TRBV21-1 with TRBJ2-1; the table's D gene call, TRBD1, was not cross checked with the DNA. TRBV21-1 is a pseudogene segment. CDR3 length equals 20 residues.

This clonotype was recorded many times. V and J are TRBV5-5 and TRBJ2-1; the D is unclear. The CDR3 runs 14 residues. Germline lookup yields CDR1 SGHKS and CDR2 YYEKEE (reference sequence). V was cut by 4 bases and J by 9 bases, with 17 bases left in between. The CDR3 sequence: CASSPEVGFPEQFF. Here the CDR3 DNA reads TGTGCCAGCAGCCCCGAGGTAGGATTCCCTGAGCAGTTCTTC.

This clonotype was counted between two and nine times. The rearrangement uses TRBV5-1 and TRBJ2-7, with unresolved D. Germline CDR1 SGHRS, CDR2 YFSETQ. The CDR3 sequence is 13 residues long. V dropped 6 bases and J dropped 6 bases, with 16 bases sitting between them. This CDR3 reads CASKIWGAGEQYF. The CDR3 DNA reads as TGCGCCAGCAAGATCTGGGGTGCAGGCGAGCAGTACTTC.

The chain recombines TRBV7-3 with TRBJ2-7; D is ambiguous. CDR1 is SGHTA and CDR2 is FQGTGA in the germline V gene. The germline V and J ends were trimmed by 3 bases and 7 bases, with 10 bases remaining between them. The CDR3 length is 12 residues. This CDR3 reads CASSFPSSEQYF. The CDR3 bases are TGTGCCAGCAGCTTCCCCTCGTCGGAGCAGTACTTC. Using reference TRBV7-3 and TRBJ2-7 for the parts outside the CDR3, the full variable domain is GAGVSQTPSNKVTEKGKYVELRCDPISGHTALYWYRQSLGQGPEFLIYFQGTGAADDSGLPNDRFFAVRPEGSVSTLKIQRTERGDSAVYLCASSFPSSEQYFGPGTRLTVT.

In its sample, this clonotype was seen many times. The J gene is TRBJ2-2, the V gene TRBV2, with a tentative D call TRBD2 (5 bases). Trimming left V 4 bases short and J 8 bases short, with 11 bases between. Germline V gives CDR1 SNHLY, CDR2 FYNNEI. CDR3 length: 13 amino acids. The CDR3 reads CASSVVERGELFF. CDR3 bases: TGTGCCAGCAGTGTTGTAGAGCGGGGGGAGCTGTTTTTT.

There are a few counts of this clonotype. J is TRBJ2-2 and V is TRBV5-1; D uncertain. Germline V gene lookup returns CDR1 SGHRS and CDR2 YFSETQ. The CDR3 contains 14 residues. V was shortened by 3 bases and J by 6 bases, with 12 bases between the two germline ends. This CDR3 is CASSSSTGAGELFF. In DNA form, the CDR3 reads TGCGCCAGCAGCTCGTCAACGGGCGCCGGGGAGCTGTTTTTT.

V is TRBV20-1 and J is TRBJ2-1; TRBD2 agrees at 11 bases. J was trimmed by 1 base and V by 0 bases; bases with no gene match: 8. Germline V lookup: CDR1 DFQATT, CDR2 SNEGSKA (reference sequence). The CDR3 runs 18 residues. The CDR3 DNA reads TGCAGTGCTAGAGAAGACTTTAGCGGGAGGGCGTCCTACAATGAGCAGTTCTTC. The encoded protein is CSAREDFSGRASYNEQFF.

This clonotype turned up a few times. The chain recombines TRBV20-1 with TRBJ2-6; 10 bases fit TRBD1. The CDR3 is made up of 17 amino acids. The V and J ends lost 6 bases and 0 bases, in that order; junction bases with no gene match: 8. Per the germline V gene, CDR1 is DFQATT and CDR2 is SNEGSKA (reference sequence). This chain's CDR3 is CSARTGGLGSGANVLTF. As DNA, the CDR3 is TGCAGTGCCCGGACAGGGGGTCTGGGCTCTGGGGCCAACGTCCTGACTTTC.

The V and J genes are TRBV7-9 and TRBJ2-7, with TRBD1 identical over 11 bases. The CDR3 extends over 16 amino acids. Germline trimming cut 5 bases from V and 4 bases from J; bases unmatched to any gene: 10. In germline, CDR1 is SEHNR, CDR2 FQNEAQ (reference sequence). CDR3: CASSIWTGGLIYEQYF. Written as DNA, the CDR3 is TGTGCCAGCAGCATCTGGACAGGGGGCCTCATATACGAGCAGTACTTC.

This chain joins TRBV15 and TRBJ2-3; D is uncertain. Germline lookup yields CDR1 LNHNV and CDR2 YYDKDF (reference sequence). This CDR3 has 13 amino acids. V gave up 0 bases and J gave up 8 bases, with 9 bases separating them. The CDR3 DNA is TGTGCCACCAGCAGAGATAGGCAGACTACGCAGTATTTT. It translates to CATSRDRQTTQYF.

This clonotype was observed many times. The rearrangement uses TRBV5-1 and TRBJ2-7; a possible D gene is TRBD2 (5 bases). V lost 0 bases to trimming and J lost 2 bases, with 12 bases between them. CDR1 and CDR2 from the germline V gene are SGHRS and YFSETQ. There are 15 residues in the CDR3. The CDR3 sequence: CASSLDTGVAYEQYF. For the CDR3, the DNA is TGCGCCAGCAGCTTGGATACCGGGGTGGCCTACGAGCAGTACTTC.

This chain connects TRBV29-1 to TRBJ2-2; weak D call: TRBD2 (5 bases). This CDR3 is built from 12 residues. V was trimmed by 4 bases and J by 8 bases, leaving 11 bases between them. Germline values: CDR1 SQVTM, CDR2 ANQGSEA. CDR3 amino acids: CSVVTGLGELFF. CDR3 in DNA: TGCAGCGTTGTGACGGGGTTGGGGGAGCTGTTTTTT.

This clonotype was observed many times. As DNA, the CDR3 is TGTGCCAGCAGCCAAAACTCGGGGAGTTTGCAGTACTTC. Translated: CASSQNSGSLQYF. The chain has TRBV14 and TRBJ2-7; tentative D call: TRBD2 (5 bases). The V gene lost 2 bases and the J gene lost 9 bases, with 14 bases spanning the gap. Germline CDR1 reads SGHDN; CDR2 reads FVKESK. The CDR3 has 13 amino acids.

This clonotype was seen ten or more times. The CDR3 is CASSYSGTSGSYEQYF. The CDR3 DNA reads TGTGCCAGCAGTTACTCGGGGACTAGCGGCTCCTACGAGCAGTACTTC. The chain combines TRBV6-5 with TRBJ2-7; TRBD2 aligns across 11 bases. The ends lost 0 bases at V and 0 bases at J; junction bases unmatched: 1. CDR1 and CDR2 from the germline V gene are MNHEY and SVGAGI. The length of the CDR3 is 16 residues.

This clonotype occurred once. This may stem from a read error, because a much larger clone lies one nucleotide away. The rearrangement joins TRBV20-1 to TRBJ2-1; D is uncertain. This CDR3 has 15 residues. In germline, CDR1 is DFQATT, CDR2 SNEGSKA (reference sequence). CDR3 loop: CCARMGFSSYNEQFF. CDR3 bases: TGCTGTGCTAGAATGGGCTTCTCCTCCTACAATGAGCAGTTCTTC.

Remarks on this clonotype: A much larger clone lies one base from this, so it may be a read error. J is TRBJ2-5 and V is TRBV6-5; 7 bases are a match to TRBD1. The CDR3 consists of 12 residues. Looked up from germline, CDR1 is MNHEY and CDR2 is SVGAGI. V dropped 7 bases and J dropped 7; count of bases not matched to a gene: 6. CDR3 sequence: CASKGALGTQYF. DNA of the CDR3: TGTGCCAGCAAGGGGGCATTGGGGACCCAGTACTTC.

This clonotype has a count of ten or more. The genes are TRBV3-1 and TRBJ2-6, with TRBD1 as a possible D gene (6 bases). CDR1 is LGHDT and CDR2 is YNNKEL in the germline V gene (reference sequence). CDR3 size: 15 residues. Trimming pared 5 bases from V and 0 bases from J, leaving 8 bases between. CDR3 nucleotides: TGTGCCAGCAGCTCAGGGGACTCTGGGGCCAACGTCCTGACTTTC. Translation gives CASSSGDSGANVLTF.

The CDR3 is CASSPGASGPGELFF. In DNA form, the CDR3 reads TGTGCCAGCAGTCCCGGGGCTAGTGGGCCCGGGGAGCTGTTTTTT. The V call is TRBV7-3, the J call TRBJ2-2; D possibly matches TRBD1 or TRBD2 (5 bases each). V gave up 6 bases and J gave up 6 bases, with 17 bases separating them. CDR3 length equals 15 residues. Germline V CDR1 and CDR2: SGHTA, FQGTGA. Filled out from reference TRBV7-3 and TRBJ2-2, the complete variable domain reads GAGVSQTPSNKVTEKGKYVELRCDPISGHTALYWYRQSLGQGPEFLIYFQGTGAADDSGLPNDRFFAVRPEGSVSTLKIQRTERGDSAVYLCASSPGASGPGELFFGEGSRLTVL.

The table lists this clonotype with a few counts. The rearrangement uses TRBV11-2 and TRBJ2-2; 11 bases are shared with TRBD2. The length of the CDR3 is 18 residues. The junction had 5 bases not matched to a gene; V was cut back by 2 bases and J by 0 bases. Germline V gene data show CDR1 as SGHAT and CDR2 as FQNNGV. The CDR3 bases are TGTGCCAGCAGCTTAAAGAGACTAGCGGGGACGAACACCGGGGAGCTGTTTTTT. Protein sequence: CASSLKRLAGTNTGELFF. The full variable domain, its missing parts supplied by reference TRBV11-2 and TRBJ2-2, is EAGVAQSPRYKIIEKRQSVAFWCNPISGHATLYWYQQILGQGPKLLIQFQNNGVVDDSQLPKDRFSAERLKGVDSTLKIQPAKLEDSAVYLCASSLKRLAGTNTGELFFGEGSRLTVL.

Only a few counts were recorded for this clonotype. The chain uses TRBV6-5 and TRBJ2-5, with TRBD1 identical over 7 bases. Germline V gene sequence: CDR1 MNHEY, CDR2 SVGAGI. Germline trimming cut 0 bases from V and 5 bases from J; bases unmatched to any gene: 6. The CDR3 sequence is 15 residues long. The CDR3: CASSYSKLRGETQYF. The CDR3 DNA reads TGTGCCAGCAGTTACTCGAAGCTCAGGGGGGAGACCCAGTACTTC.

This clonotype has only a few counts. The chain is built from TRBV28 and TRBJ2-3; a possible D gene is TRBD1 (5 bases). This CDR3 has 14 amino acids. V lost 5 bases to trimming and J lost 3 bases, with 12 bases between them. CDR1 is MDHEN and CDR2 is SYDVKM in the germline V gene. The CDR3 sequence is CASSTRQFTDTQYF. The CDR3 coding sequence is TGTGCCAGCAGTACGAGACAGTTTACAGATACGCAGTATTTT.

This chain links TRBV27 with TRBJ2-1; 8 nucleotides agree with TRBD2. Germline loops: CDR1 MNHEY, CDR2 SMNVEV (reference sequence). This CDR3 is 16 amino acids long. V shed 3 bases, J shed 8 bases, and the junction held 12 bases outside the gene matches. CDR3 sequence (DNA): TGTGCCAGCAGTTTGTGGGGCGGGGGGAGTGAGGATGAGCAGTTCTTC. Translation: CASSLWGGGSEDEQFF.

This clonotype was detected only a few times. The J gene is TRBJ2-7, the V gene TRBV4-3; a possible D gene is TRBD2 (6 bases). Trimming stripped 0 bases from V and 0 bases from J, with 12 bases between. The CDR3 spans 16 residues. Germline-derived CDR1 and CDR2 are LGHNA and YSLEER. In DNA, the CDR3 is TGCGCCAGCAGCCAAGAGTCTAGCGCTAGCTCCTACGAGCAGTACTTC. Translating gives CASSQESSASSYEQYF.

There are a few counts of this clonotype. This sequence joins TRBV6-1 and TRBJ1-4; no clear D gene. CDR1 and CDR2 from the germline V gene are MNHNS and SASEGT. The CDR3 length is 14 residues. V lost 1 base and J 7 bases, leaving 10 bases between the germline ends. CDR3 residues: CASSEGTAGEKLFF. For the CDR3, the DNA is TGTGCCAGCAGTGAAGGGACCGCCGGTGAAAAACTGTTTTTT.